This record looks at one TCR beta chain sequence and its context. Antigen unknown. The record originates from a study of shared clonotypes between healthy human individuals. Broader study findings: An anticipated effect of sequencing depth on clonotype sharing among donors was recognized.

Germline V gene lookup returns CDR1 LNHNV and CDR2 YYDKDF (reference sequence). CDR3 size: 15 residues. The J segment lost 4 bases and the V segment lost 5 bases, leaving 7 bases of the junction unmatched. Assay runs were performed at deep level. Profiled with immunoSEQ multiplex PCR; TCRdb holds only in-frame clones, not every one. The sample includes around 450,000 clones, about 85% of them seen just once. When samples were unsorted, tens of millions of PBMCs were used for genomic DNA. The sample comprised PBMCs. This chain uses TRBV15 with TRBJ1-1; 10 bases fit TRBD1. This receptor was identified in a woman in her 40s in good health. Some clones in this sample may be carry-over from other donors' samples. As DNA, the CDR3 is TGTGCCACCAGCCCACTGACAGGGGGCGGCACTGAAGCTTTCTTT. Translated, it gives CATSPLTGGGTEAFF.